This section outlines one TCR beta chain sequence together with its context. V was pared by 6 bases and J by 8 bases, with 4 bases of the junction left unmatched. CDR1 is MNHEY, CDR2 SVGAGI, per germline. The CDR3 totals 15 residues. Only in-frame clones appear in the TCRdb table, and some are missing; sequencing was by immunoSEQ multiplex PCR. Of 20,000 to 25,000 clones in the sample, roughly nine tenths were seen once. These data come from a study of OX40 agonist ivuxolimab in advanced cancers. The material was CD4+ or CD8+ T cells sorted from blood, obtained in a trial of the OX40 agonist ivuxolimab. The TCR originated in an adult with an advanced solid tumor such as melanoma, head and neck, liver or kidney cancer. The genes are TRBV6-5 and TRBJ2-1, with TRBD2 matching over 16 bases. CDR3 protein: CASSPGTSGRDEQFF. In DNA, the CDR3 is TGTGCCAGCAGCCCTGGGACTAGCGGGAGGGATGAGCAGTTCTTC.